The clone carrying this T cell receptor (beta chain) was counted only a few times. Its specificity is not known. These data are taken from a study of cytomegalovirus exposure and HLA in healthy donors. Study observations and caveats: A prior analysis recorded that most TCR beta V segments were productive about 90% or about 30% of the time. Despite most TCR sequences being rare, some public TCRs occurred in many donors. Later, an analysis showed that TCR beta chains associated with HLA were more clonally expanded than others that were equally common.

Germline V lookup: CDR1 SGHNT, CDR2 YYREEE (reference sequence). This CDR3 contains 13 residues. Trimming shortened V by 3 bases and J by 2 bases, and 9 bases separated the two germline ends. Use of 60 Vbeta and 13 Jbeta primers characterized the PCR. The data were produced by immunoSEQ multiplex PCR, yet TCRdb's version contains in-frame clones alone and is incomplete. The sample lists 150,000 to 200,000 clones, more than 70% occurring once. This chain joins TRBV5-4 and TRBJ2-7; D is undetermined. The sequencing input was PBMCs. The clonotype was recovered from a woman aged 35 to 49 in good health and CMV-seronegative. CDR3 in amino acids: CASSSRGAYEQYF. The CDR3 DNA is TGTGCCAGCAGCTCTCGAGGTGCCTACGAGCAGTACTTC.